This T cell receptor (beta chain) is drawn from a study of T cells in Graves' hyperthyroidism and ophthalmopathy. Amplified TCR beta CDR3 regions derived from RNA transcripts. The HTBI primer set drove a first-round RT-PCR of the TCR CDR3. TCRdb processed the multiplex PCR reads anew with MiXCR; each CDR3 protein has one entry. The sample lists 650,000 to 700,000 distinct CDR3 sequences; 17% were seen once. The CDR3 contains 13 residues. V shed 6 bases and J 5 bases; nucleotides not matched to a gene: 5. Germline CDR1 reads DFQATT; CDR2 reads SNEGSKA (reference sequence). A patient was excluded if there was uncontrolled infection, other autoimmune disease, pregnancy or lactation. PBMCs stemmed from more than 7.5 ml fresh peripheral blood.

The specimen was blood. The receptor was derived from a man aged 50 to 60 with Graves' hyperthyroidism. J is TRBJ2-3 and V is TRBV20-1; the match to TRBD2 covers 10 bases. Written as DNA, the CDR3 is TGCAGTGCAGGGGCTAGCGGGAGAGATACGCAGTATTTT. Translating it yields CSAGASGRDTQYF.